This T cell receptor (beta chain) emerged from a study of identical twins. Findings and limits, study-wide: One should note that invariant MAIT and iNKT cells could partly confound zero-insertion analyses.

This clonotype was counted many times. Its matching antigen is unknown. Deletions cut 3 bases from V and 3 bases from J, with 18 bases between. The CDR3 sequence is 17 residues long. TCRdb used MiXCR to reprocess the 5' RACE reads, holding one entry per CDR3 protein. The sample consists of 570,000 or so distinct CDR3 sequences, just under 10% of them appearing once. The same data also went into a second study, on yellow fever vaccine responses in identical twins.

This chain joins TRBV12-3 or TRBV12-4 and TRBJ2-1; possibly TRBD1 for D (6 bases). Sequenced: PBMCs. The TCR sequence derives from a woman under 30 in good health. The DNA for the CDR3 is TGTGCCAGCAGTTTTATTTGGGACATGGCTTTCTACAATGAGCAGTTCTTC. As protein: CASSFIWDMAFYNEQFF.